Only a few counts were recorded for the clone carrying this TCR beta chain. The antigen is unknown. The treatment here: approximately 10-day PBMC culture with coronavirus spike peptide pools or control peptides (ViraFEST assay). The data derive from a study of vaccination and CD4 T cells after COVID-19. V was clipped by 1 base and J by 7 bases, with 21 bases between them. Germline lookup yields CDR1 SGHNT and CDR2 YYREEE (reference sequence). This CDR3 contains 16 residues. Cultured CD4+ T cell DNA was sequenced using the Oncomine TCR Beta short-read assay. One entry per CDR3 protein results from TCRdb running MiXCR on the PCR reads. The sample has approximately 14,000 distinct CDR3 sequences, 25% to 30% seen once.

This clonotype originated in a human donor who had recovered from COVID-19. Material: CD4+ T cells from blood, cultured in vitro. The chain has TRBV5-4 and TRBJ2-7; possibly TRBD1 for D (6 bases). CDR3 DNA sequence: TGTGCCAGCAGCTTGTCGCCGACAGGAGTTAACAGTGAGCAGTACTTC. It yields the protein CASSLSPTGVNSEQYF.